The next 19 T cell receptor beta chains were all read from a single sample in a study of T cell clonality in common variable immunodeficiency. Study results and caveats: Common variable immunodeficiency TCR beta sequences reportedly had fewer deletions and N-nucleotide insertions.

Clones were read by immunoSEQ multiplex PCR, and TCRdb kept only the in-frame ones, dropping some. Across several thousand clones, the top ten clones capture less than 4% of the sample. These receptors are not linked to any known antigen. The sequencing input was peripheral blood mononuclear cells. The receptors here all came from a human donor with common variable immunodeficiency.

In regard to this clone: At one boundary the junction diverges from the germline segment, which might be a read error. The DNA ends 3 residues before the CDR3 does, and the rest of the CDR3 is filled in from the germline J gene. This chain links TRBV7-7 with TRBJ2-5; TRBD1 is a possible D gene (5 bases). Germline CDR1 SSHAT, CDR2 FNYEAQ (reference sequence). This CDR3 has 15 residues. The sequenced CDR3 bases are TGTGCTAGCAGCTTAGCCCTGGGTCAGGGCGAGACC. Translated, it gives CASSLALGQGET. The CDR3 reads in full as CASSLALGQGETQYF.

This clone is deemed medium-sized by its frequency. The CDR3 DNA, read in part, is TGTGCCATCAGTGCCAACAGGGGGACGGCTAATGAAAAA. Its protein is CAISANRGTANEK. The full CDR3 protein is CAISANRGTANEKLFF. The chain has TRBV10-3 and TRBJ1-4; 8 bases fit TRBD1. The read terminates 3 residues ahead of where the CDR3 ends, so the germline J gene completes it. Germline V lookup: CDR1 ENHRY, CDR2 SYGVKD. CDR3 length equals 16 residues. J gave up 3 bases and V 4 bases, and 7 bases lay outside the gene matches.

As regards this clone: The read ends 3 residues early relative to the CDR3; the germline J gene fills the gap. The V call is TRBV18, the J call TRBJ2-7; D is perhaps TRBD1 (5 bases). The CDR3 spans 17 residues. V lost 3 bases to trimming and J lost 2 bases, with 20 bases between them. Germline CDR1 is KGHSH and CDR2 is LQKENI. The CDR3 sequence: CASSPYDRPETPYEQYF. The sequenced CDR3 bases are TGTGCCAGCTCACCCTACGACAGACCGGAGACTCCCTACGAG.

As to this clone: The observed sequence ends 3 residues before the CDR3 terminus, with the missing tail filled in from the germline J gene. The gene calls are TRBV18 and TRBJ2-3; a possible D gene is TRBD1 (6 bases). Germline CDR1 reads KGHSH; CDR2 reads LQKENI. This CDR3 has 18 amino acids. V was clipped by 0 bases and J by 2 bases, with 18 bases between them. This CDR3 is CASSPPSANKGDTDTQYF. The CDR3 DNA, read in part, is TGTGCCAGCTCACCACCATCCGCGAATAAGGGGGACACAGATACG.

As for this clone: Coverage ceases 3 residues before the CDR3 finishes, and the germline J gene fills in the end. The chain joins TRBV18 to TRBJ2-1, with D maybe TRBD1 (5 bases). V lost 3 bases, J lost 4 bases, and 19 bases lay in between. The V gene's germline CDR1 is KGHSH and CDR2 LQKENI. The CDR3 has 17 amino acids. Incomplete CDR3 DNA: TGTGCCAGCTCACCCCTTAAGGGCAGGGCGTCATACAATGAG. This codes for CASSPLKGRASYNE. The entire CDR3 reads CASSPLKGRASYNEQFF.

Comments on this clone: The read terminates 3 residues before the CDR3 end, so the remaining end is supplied by the germline J gene. This chain links TRBV19 with TRBJ1-5, with TRBD1 identical over 8 bases. From germline, CDR1 is LNHDA and CDR2 SQIVND (reference sequence). Trimming cost V 9 bases and J 5 bases; bases outside gene matches: 15. The CDR3 extends over 16 amino acids. The covered CDR3 bases are TGTGCCAGCCGGGGACTGACAGGGGTCGTGTATCAGCCC. This encodes CASRGLTGVVYQP. In full, the CDR3 reads CASRGLTGVVYQPQHF.

Remarks on this clone: The read falls 3 residues short of the CDR3 end, and the missing part is taken from the germline J gene. The chain uses TRBV11-2 and TRBJ2-5; no clear D. CDR3 length equals 11 residues. V was shortened by 0 bases and J by 7 bases, with 3 bases between the two germline ends. The V gene's germline CDR1 is SGHAT and CDR2 FQNNGV. CDR3 bases read: TGTGCCAGCAGCTTAGATAGGACC. Its protein is CASSLDRT. The full CDR3 protein is CASSLDRTQYF.

The part of the CDR3 DNA that was read is TGTGCCAGCAGCTTGACCCTAGCGGGGGCGACAGATACG. Its translation is CASSLTLAGATDT. From start to end, the CDR3 is CASSLTLAGATDTQYF. J is TRBJ2-3 and V is TRBV13, with 10 bases matching TRBD2. The read comes to an end 3 residues before the CDR3 does, leaving the germline J gene to fill in the end. J gave up 3 bases and V 3 bases, and 6 bases lay outside the gene matches. Germline CDR1 and CDR2: PRHDT and FYEKMQ (reference sequence). The length of the CDR3 is 16 residues. Looking up the rest from reference TRBV13 and TRBJ2-3 gives the full variable domain: AAGVIQSPRHLIKEKRETATLKCYPIPRHDTVYWYQQGPGQDPQFLISFYEKMQSDKGSIPDRFSAQQFSDYHSELNMSSLELGDSALYFCASSLTLAGATDTQYFGPGTRLTVL.

Comments on this clone: With the read ending 3 residues before the CDR3 end, the germline J gene is used to fill in that end. The chain carries TRBV18 and TRBJ1-6; 9 bases are shared with TRBD1. The ends lost 4 bases at V and 8 bases at J; junction bases unmatched: 3. This CDR3 comprises 14 residues. From germline, CDR1 is KGHSH and CDR2 LQKENI. CDR3 bases read: TGTGCCAGCTCACTCCGGGACAGGGATTCACCC. It codes for CASSLRDRDSP. The whole CDR3 is CASSLRDRDSPLHF.

As to this clone: The read halts 3 residues ahead of the CDR3 end, with the missing end drawn from the germline J gene. V and J are TRBV5-8 and TRBJ2-7; perhaps TRBD1 as D (5 bases). Germline assignment: CDR1 SGHTS and CDR2 YDEGEE. V lost 7 bases, J lost 2 bases, and 16 bases lay in between. CDR3 size: 14 residues. CDR3 residues: CASPIDSIPYEQYF. The covered CDR3 bases are TGTGCCAGCCCCATAGACAGTATTCCCTACGAG.

This clone registers medium-sized by frequency. Read data end 3 residues before the CDR3 end; the end is taken from the germline J gene. The J gene is TRBJ1-5, the V gene TRBV19, with 12 bases that match TRBD1. Germline values: CDR1 LNHDA, CDR2 SQIVND (reference sequence). The CDR3 has 17 amino acids. The junction had 6 bases not matched to a gene; V was cut back by 1 base and J by 5 bases. The CDR3 loop reads CASSIGGGQGAYQPQHF. CDR3 bases read: TGTGCCAGTAGTATAGGGGGGGGACAGGGGGCCTATCAGCCC.

Points on this clone: The CDR3 extends 3 residues past the end of the read, so its final part is completed from the germline J gene. The genes are TRBV5-1 and TRBJ2-4; maybe TRBD2 (5 bases). The CDR3 consists of 15 residues. Germline CDR1 is SGHRS and CDR2 is YFSETQ. Trimming stripped 4 bases from V and 1 base from J, with 12 bases between. CDR3 region: CASSPADFAKNIQYF. CDR3 DNA (partial): TGCGCCAGCAGCCCAGCGGACTTTGCCAAAAACATT.

This clone is labeled medium-sized based on frequency. The CDR3 end is not reached by the read, which stops 3 residues before it; the germline J gene fills it in. The rearrangement uses TRBV2 and TRBJ2-4; possible D gene TRBD2, 6 bases. This CDR3 contains 15 residues. Germline assignment: CDR1 SNHLY and CDR2 FYNNEI. Trimming shortened V by 8 bases and J by 0 bases, and 14 bases separated the two germline ends. The CDR3 bases that were read are TGTGCCAGCGCCAGGGAGGCTTTAGCCAAAAACATT. It yields the protein CASAREALAKNI. The entire CDR3 reads CASAREALAKNIQYF.

On this clone itself: From the germline J gene comes the end of the CDR3, since the read stops 3 residues before it. J is TRBJ1-4 and V is TRBV19, with D possibly matching TRBD1 (5 bases). The CDR3 has 16 residues. Germline values: CDR1 LNHDA, CDR2 SQIVND (reference sequence). V shed 2 bases and J shed 3 bases, with 13 bases lying between them. This CDR3 reads CASSIWFGAPNEKLFF. The sequenced part of the CDR3 DNA is TGTGCCAGTAGTATATGGTTTGGGGCTCCTAATGAAAAA.

As for this clone: Read data end 3 residues before the CDR3 end; the end is taken from the germline J gene. The chain employs TRBV7-6 and TRBJ2-3; TRBD2 matches at 9 bases. CDR1 is SGHVS, CDR2 FNYEAQ, per germline. V trimming: 1 base; J trimming: 1 base; junction bases outside the gene matches: 3. The CDR3 extends over 16 amino acids. The CDR3 bases that were read are TGTGCCAGCAGCTTAGTCATAGCGGGAGGCACAGATACG. Protein product: CASSLVIAGGTDT. The whole CDR3 sequence is CASSLVIAGGTDTQYF. Full variable domain (remainder filled in from reference TRBV7-6 and TRBJ2-3): GAGVSQSPRYKVTKRGQDVALRCDPISGHVSLYWYRQALGQGPEFLTYFNYEAQQDKSGLPNDRFSAERPEGSISTLTIQRTEQRDSAMYRCASSLVIAGGTDTQYFGPGTRLTVL.

The CDR3 here is CASSSMKTGRETQYF. CDR3 bases read: TGTGCCAGCAGCTCGATGAAGACAGGGAGGGAGACC. The rearrangement links TRBV7-9 to TRBJ2-5; D may be TRBD1 (7 bases). The read ends 3 residues shy of where the CDR3 ends; the end is completed using the germline J gene. Germline assignment: CDR1 SEHNR and CDR2 FQNEAQ (reference sequence). The CDR3 contains 15 residues. Trimming removed 4 bases at V and 5 bases at J, with 17 bases between.

Remarks on this clone: The sequence runs out 3 residues before the end of the CDR3; the remainder is reconstructed from the germline J gene. V gene TRBV7-2 combines with J gene TRBJ2-4; no reliable D call. V was trimmed by 3 bases and J by 7 bases, leaving 7 bases between them. Germline lookup yields CDR1 SGHTA and CDR2 FQGNSA. The CDR3 has 12 amino acids. The part of the CDR3 DNA that was read is TGTGCCAGCAGCTTGCCACAGAACATT. Translating gives CASSLPQNI. The whole CDR3 protein reads CASSLPQNIQYF. Variable domain in full (rest from reference TRBV7-2 and TRBJ2-4): GAGVSQSPSNKVTEKGKDVELRCDPISGHTALYWYRQSLGQGLEFLIYFQGNSAPDKSGLPSDRFSAERTGGSVSTLTIQRTQQEDSAVYLCASSLPQNIQYFGAGTRLSVL.

By frequency, this clone is medium-sized. The sequence runs out 3 residues before the end of the CDR3; the remainder is reconstructed from the germline J gene. The chain couples TRBV10-3 to TRBJ2-7, with D perhaps matching TRBD1 (6 bases). The CDR3 totals 12 residues. Trimming removed 4 bases at V and 3 bases at J, with 7 bases between. Germline V gene data show CDR1 as ENHRY and CDR2 as SYGVKD. The sequenced CDR3 bases are TGTGCCATCAGTGGGGACATCTACGAG. Translation gives CAISGDIYE. The whole CDR3 protein reads CAISGDIYEQYF.

By frequency, this clone registers medium-sized. The CDR3 end lies 3 residues beyond the end of the read and is filled in from the germline J gene. This rearrangement joins TRBV10-3 to TRBJ2-1; 10 bases map to TRBD1. V was pared by 3 bases and J by 6 bases, with 5 bases of the junction left unmatched. Germline CDR1 is ENHRY and CDR2 is SYGVKD. The CDR3 runs 15 residues. The CDR3 reads CAISEGQGGGNEQFF. The sequenced CDR3 bases are TGTGCCATCAGTGAAGGACAGGGGGGAGGCAATGAG.